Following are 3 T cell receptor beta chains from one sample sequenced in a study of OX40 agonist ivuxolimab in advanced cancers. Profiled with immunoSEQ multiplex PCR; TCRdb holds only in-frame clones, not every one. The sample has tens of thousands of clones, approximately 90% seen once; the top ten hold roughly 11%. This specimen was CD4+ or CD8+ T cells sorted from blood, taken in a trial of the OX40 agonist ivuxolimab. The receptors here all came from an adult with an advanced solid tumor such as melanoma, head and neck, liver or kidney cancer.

The CDR3 loop is CASSRPGRGGYTF. The CDR3, as DNA: TGTGCCAGCAGTCGACCGGGCCGGGGAGGCTACACCTTC. The chain combines TRBV28 with TRBJ1-2; D unclear. The V gene's germline CDR1 is MDHEN and CDR2 SYDVKM. The CDR3 runs to 13 residues. The ends were cut back, 5 bases at V and 8 bases at J, with 15 bases in the middle.

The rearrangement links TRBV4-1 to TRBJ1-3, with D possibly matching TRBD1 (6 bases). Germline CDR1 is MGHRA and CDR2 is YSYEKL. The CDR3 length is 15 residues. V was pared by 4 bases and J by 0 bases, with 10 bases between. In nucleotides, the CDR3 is TGCGCCAGCAGCCCAGGGGAGTTCTCTGGAAACACCATATATTTT. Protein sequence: CASSPGEFSGNTIYF.

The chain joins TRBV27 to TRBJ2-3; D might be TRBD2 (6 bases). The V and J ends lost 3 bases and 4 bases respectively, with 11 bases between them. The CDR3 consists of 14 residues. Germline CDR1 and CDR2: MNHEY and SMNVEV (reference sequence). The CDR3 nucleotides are TGTGCCAGCAGTTTTGATAGGGAGGCAGATACGCAGTATTTT. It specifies CASSFDREADTQYF.